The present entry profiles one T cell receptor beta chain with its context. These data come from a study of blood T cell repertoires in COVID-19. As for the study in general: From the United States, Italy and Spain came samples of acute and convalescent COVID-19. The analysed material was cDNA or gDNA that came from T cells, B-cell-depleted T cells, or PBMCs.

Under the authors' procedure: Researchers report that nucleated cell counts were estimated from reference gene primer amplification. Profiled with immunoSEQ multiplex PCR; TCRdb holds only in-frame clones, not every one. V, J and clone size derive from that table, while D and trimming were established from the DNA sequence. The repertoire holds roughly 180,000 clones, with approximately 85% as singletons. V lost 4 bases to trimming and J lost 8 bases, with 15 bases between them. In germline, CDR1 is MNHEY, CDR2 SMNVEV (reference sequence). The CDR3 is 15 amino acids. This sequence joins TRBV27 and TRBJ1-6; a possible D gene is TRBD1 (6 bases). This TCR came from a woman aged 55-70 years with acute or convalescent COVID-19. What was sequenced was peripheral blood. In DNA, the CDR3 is TGTGCCAGCAGTTCAAAGGGGGTGGGGTATTCACCCCTCCACTTT. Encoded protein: CASSSKGVGYSPLHF.